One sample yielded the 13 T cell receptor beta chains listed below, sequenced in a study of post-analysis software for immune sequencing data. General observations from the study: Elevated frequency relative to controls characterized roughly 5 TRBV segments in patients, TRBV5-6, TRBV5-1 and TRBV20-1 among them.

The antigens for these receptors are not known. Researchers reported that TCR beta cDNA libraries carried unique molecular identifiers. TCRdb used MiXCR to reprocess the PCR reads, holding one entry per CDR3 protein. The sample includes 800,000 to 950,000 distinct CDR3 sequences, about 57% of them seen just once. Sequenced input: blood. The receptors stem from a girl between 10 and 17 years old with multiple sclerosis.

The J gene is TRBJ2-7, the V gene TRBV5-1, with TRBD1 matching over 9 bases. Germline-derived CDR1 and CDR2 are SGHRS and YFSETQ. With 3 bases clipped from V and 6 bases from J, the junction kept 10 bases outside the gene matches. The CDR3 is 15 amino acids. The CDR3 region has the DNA TGCGCCAGCAGCTCTGTACCGGGACAGGGAAGCGAGCAGTACTTC. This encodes CASSSVPGQGSEQYF.

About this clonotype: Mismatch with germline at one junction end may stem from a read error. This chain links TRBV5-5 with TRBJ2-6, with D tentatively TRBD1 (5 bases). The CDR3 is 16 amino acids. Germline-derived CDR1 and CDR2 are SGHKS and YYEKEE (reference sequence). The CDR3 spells CASSLRPISGANVPTF. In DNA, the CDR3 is TGTGCCAGCAGCTTGCGACCCATCTCTGGGGCCAACGTCCCGACTTTC.

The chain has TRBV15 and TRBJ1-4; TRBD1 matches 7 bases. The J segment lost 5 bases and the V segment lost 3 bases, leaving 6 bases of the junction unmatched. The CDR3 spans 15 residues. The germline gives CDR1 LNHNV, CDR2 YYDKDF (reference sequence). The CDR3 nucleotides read TGTGCCACCAGCAGTATGGGACAGCTCAATGAAAAACTGTTTTTT. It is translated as CATSSMGQLNEKLFF.

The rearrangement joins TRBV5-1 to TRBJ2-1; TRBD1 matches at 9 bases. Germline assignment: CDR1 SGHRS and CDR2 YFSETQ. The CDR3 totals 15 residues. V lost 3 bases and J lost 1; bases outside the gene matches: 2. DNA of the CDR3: TGCGCCAGCAGCTGGACAGGGGAATCCTACAATGAGCAGTTCTTC. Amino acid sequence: CASSWTGESYNEQFF.

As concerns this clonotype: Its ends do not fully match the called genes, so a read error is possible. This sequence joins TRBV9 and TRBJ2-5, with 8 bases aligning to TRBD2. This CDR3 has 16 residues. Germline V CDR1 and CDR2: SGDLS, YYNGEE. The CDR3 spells CAGSPRTSGSGETQYF. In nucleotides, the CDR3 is TGTGCCGGCAGCCCCCGGACGAGCGGGAGTGGTGAGACCCAGTACTTC.

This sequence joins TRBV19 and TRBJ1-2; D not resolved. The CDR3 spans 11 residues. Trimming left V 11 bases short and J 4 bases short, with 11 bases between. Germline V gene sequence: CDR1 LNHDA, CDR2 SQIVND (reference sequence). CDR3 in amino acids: CASGAVYGYTF. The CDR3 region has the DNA TGTGCCTCCGGCGCAGTCTATGGCTACACCTTC.

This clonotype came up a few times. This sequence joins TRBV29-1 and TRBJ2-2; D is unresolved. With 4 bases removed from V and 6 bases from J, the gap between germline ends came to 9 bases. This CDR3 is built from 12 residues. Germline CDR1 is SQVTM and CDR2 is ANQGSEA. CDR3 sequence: CSVASRSGELFF. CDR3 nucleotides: TGCAGCGTTGCTTCGCGGTCCGGGGAGCTGTTTTTT.

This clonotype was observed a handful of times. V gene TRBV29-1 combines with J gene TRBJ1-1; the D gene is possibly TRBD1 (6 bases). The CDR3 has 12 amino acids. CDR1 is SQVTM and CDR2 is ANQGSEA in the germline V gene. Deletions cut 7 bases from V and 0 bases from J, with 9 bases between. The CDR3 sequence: CSADRLNTEAFF. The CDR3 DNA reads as TGCAGCGCCGACAGGCTGAACACTGAAGCTTTCTTT.

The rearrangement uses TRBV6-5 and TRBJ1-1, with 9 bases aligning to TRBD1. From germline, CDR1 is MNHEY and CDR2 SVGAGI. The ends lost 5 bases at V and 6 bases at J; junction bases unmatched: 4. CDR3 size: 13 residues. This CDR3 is CASSAGQGPEAFF. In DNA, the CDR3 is TGTGCCAGCAGTGCGGGACAGGGCCCTGAAGCTTTCTTT.

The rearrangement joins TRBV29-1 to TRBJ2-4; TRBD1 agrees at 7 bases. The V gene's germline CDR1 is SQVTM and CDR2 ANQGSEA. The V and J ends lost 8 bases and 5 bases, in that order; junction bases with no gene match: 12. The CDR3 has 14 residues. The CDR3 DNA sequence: TGCAGCTATATACAGACAGGGCCGGAAAACATTCAGTACTTC. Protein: CSYIQTGPENIQYF.

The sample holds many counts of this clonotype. The CDR3 DNA follows: TGTGCCAGCAGCCTCCGGACTAATTTCGATACGCAGTATTTT. As protein: CASSLRTNFDTQYF. This chain joins TRBV11-1 and TRBJ2-3; possibly TRBD2 for D (6 bases). The germline CDR1 and CDR2 sequences are SGHAT and FQDESV (reference sequence). Between the trimmed V and J ends, which lost 5 bases and 6 bases, there was a span of 15 bases. CDR3 length equals 14 residues. Supplemented by reference TRBV11-1 and TRBJ2-3, the full variable domain reads EAEVAQSPRYKITEKSQAVAFWCDPISGHATLYWYRQILGQGPELLVQFQDESVVDDSQLPKDRFSAERLKGVDSTLKIQPAELGDSAMYLCASSLRTNFDTQYFGPGTRLTVL.

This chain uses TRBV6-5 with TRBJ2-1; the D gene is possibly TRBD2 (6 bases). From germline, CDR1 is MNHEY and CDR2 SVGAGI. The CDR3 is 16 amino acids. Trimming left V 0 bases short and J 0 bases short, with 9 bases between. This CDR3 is CASSYSGEASYNEQFF. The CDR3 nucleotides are TGTGCCAGCAGTTACTCGGGGGAGGCCTCCTACAATGAGCAGTTCTTC.

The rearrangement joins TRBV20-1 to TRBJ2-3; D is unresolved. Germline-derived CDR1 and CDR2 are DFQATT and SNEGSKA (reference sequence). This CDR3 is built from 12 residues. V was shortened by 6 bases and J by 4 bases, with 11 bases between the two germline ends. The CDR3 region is CSAQPDADTQYF. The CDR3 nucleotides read TGCAGTGCCCAACCGGATGCAGATACGCAGTATTTT.